Below, 6 T cell receptor beta chains from the same sample are listed, as sequenced in a study of molecular identifiers for immune sequencing clone quantification (dated by TCRdb to 2017 to 2018). Receptor amplification or capture employed PCR. These reads were obtained on a NextSeq 500. Starting from the raw public reads, TCRdb applied fastp trimming at Q25, assembled clones with MiXCR and retained in-frame beta chains. Every distinct CDR3 protein forms one entry, paired with its most common genes and DNA. The sample contains about 510,000 distinct CDR3 sequences, roughly 25% of them found a single time. 0.7% to 0.9% of the sample rests with the top ten. The sample was naive CD8+ T cells from blood, with Jurkat cell RNA spiked in. Explained via the paper, the cell subset or site label denotes: FACS-sorted CD8+CD4-CCR7+CD45RA+ naive T cells. All receptors derive from a human donor in good health. Some libraries in this study had Jurkat cell RNA spiked in.

The chain recombines TRBV12-3 or TRBV12-4 with TRBJ2-1; D tentatively reads TRBD1 or TRBD2 (5 bases each). There are 14 residues in the CDR3. V gave up 3 bases and J gave up 10 bases, with 16 bases separating them. The chain's CDR3 is CASSFSYGAQEQFF. The DNA for the CDR3 is TGTGCCAGCAGTTTTTCGTACGGGGCACAAGAGCAGTTCTTC.

The rearrangement joins TRBV29-1 to TRBJ1-2; D perhaps matches TRBD1 (5 bases). Germline-derived CDR1 and CDR2 are SQVTM and ANQGSEA. This CDR3 region has 14 residues. V dropped 2 bases and J dropped 3 bases, with 13 bases sitting between them. CDR3 amino acids: CSVEPSGAYYGYTF. Here the CDR3 DNA reads TGCAGCGTTGAACCTAGTGGGGCCTACTATGGCTACACCTTC. Full variable domain (missing parts from reference TRBV29-1 and TRBJ1-2): SAVISQKPSRDICQRGTSLTIQCQVDSQVTMMFWYRQQPGQSLTLIATANQGSEATYESGFVIDKFPISRPNLTFSTLTVSNMSPEDSSIYLCSVEPSGAYYGYTFGSGTRLTVV.

This clonotype has only a few counts. The chain joins TRBV5-3 to TRBJ2-1; the match to TRBD1 covers 8 bases. TRBV5-3 has ORF status, its function being uncertain. The V gene end was trimmed by 8 bases and the J gene end by 3 bases; junction bases not matched to a gene: 7. The CDR3 sequence is 14 residues long. DNA for the CDR3: TGTGCCAGCAGCCGACAGGGGTACTACAATGAGCAGTTCTTC. It codes for CASSRQGYYNEQFF.

This clonotype was counted between two and nine times. J is TRBJ2-7 and V is TRBV5-6; 7 nucleotides match TRBD2. The junction had 12 bases not matched to a gene; V was cut back by 1 base and J by 2 bases. The CDR3 spans 17 residues. Germline V gene lookup returns CDR1 SGHDT and CDR2 YYEEEE. Here the CDR3 reads CASSLSYLAELPYEQYF. The CDR3, as DNA: TGTGCCAGCAGCTTGTCCTACCTAGCGGAACTACCCTACGAGCAGTACTTC. Based on the CDR3 plus reference TRBV5-6 and TRBJ2-7, the full variable domain is DAGVTQSPTHLIKTRGQQVTLRCSPKSGHDTVSWYQQALGQGPQFIFQYYEEEERQRGNFPDRFSGHQFPNYSSELNVNALLLGDSALYLCASSLSYLAELPYEQYFGPGTRLTVT.

This clonotype was seen only a few times. The CDR3 protein is CASSFGTSGRAQETQYF. CDR3 DNA: TGTGCCAGCAGTTTTGGGACTAGCGGGAGGGCCCAAGAGACCCAGTACTTC. J is TRBJ2-5 and V is TRBV28, with 16 bases aligning to TRBD2. The J segment lost 1 base and the V segment lost 3 bases, leaving 2 bases of the junction unmatched. The germline V gene encodes CDR1 MDHEN and CDR2 SYDVKM. This CDR3 spans 17 amino acids.

This clonotype was detected only a few times. The V and J genes are TRBV12-3 or TRBV12-4 and TRBJ1-2, with 7 bases aligning to TRBD1. CDR3 length: 18 amino acids. With V trimmed by 3 bases and J by 3 bases, 16 bases remained unmatched. In nucleotides, the CDR3 is TGTGCCAGCAGTTTCTTAAGGATGGGGACAGAGGTTGACTATGGCTACACCTTC. It is translated as CASSFLRMGTEVDYGYTF.